The entry below gives a single T cell receptor beta chain sequence along with its context. Its antigen remains unidentified. Produced via immunoSEQ multiplex PCR; TCRdb's table is partial and in-frame only. The sample lists about 27,000 clones; roughly 73% were seen once. The CDR3 covers 14 residues. This entry belongs to a study of vaccination effects on CD4 cells after COVID-19. Using viral peptide pools, the ViraFEST assay grew out antigen-specific CD4+ T cells prior to sequencing. Subsequent to ten to eleven days of culture, CD4+ T cells were isolated. People in the vaccine group had not been infected with SARS-CoV-2 before, and their nucleocapsid antibodies were negative.

The chain uses TRBV21-1 and TRBJ2-7; TRBD2, as called in the table, went unchecked against the DNA. TRBV21-1 is a listed pseudogene. This receptor was taken from a human donor who received a COVID-19 vaccine. Source: CD4+ T cells from PBMCs cultured with HCoV-NL63 spike peptides, taken before COVID-19 vaccination. The CDR3 is CASTSEPPTYEQYF. The CDR3 DNA follows: TGTGCCAGCACCTCCGAACCTCCTACCTACGAGCAGTACTTC.